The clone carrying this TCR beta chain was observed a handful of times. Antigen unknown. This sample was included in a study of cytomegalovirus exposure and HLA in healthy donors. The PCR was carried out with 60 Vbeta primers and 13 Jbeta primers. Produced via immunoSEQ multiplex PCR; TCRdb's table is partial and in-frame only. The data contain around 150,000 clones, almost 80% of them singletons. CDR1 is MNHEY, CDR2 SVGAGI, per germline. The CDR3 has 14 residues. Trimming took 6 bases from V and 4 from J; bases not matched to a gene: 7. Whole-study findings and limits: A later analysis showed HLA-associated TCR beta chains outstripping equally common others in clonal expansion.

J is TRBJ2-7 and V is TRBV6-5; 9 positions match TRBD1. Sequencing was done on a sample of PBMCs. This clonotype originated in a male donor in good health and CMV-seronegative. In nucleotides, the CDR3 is TGTGCCAGCAGAACCACAGGGGGCTCGTACGAGCAGTACTTC. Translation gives CASRTTGGSYEQYF.